The clone carrying this TCR beta chain occurred many times. Two-round multiplex PCR amplified TCR beta CDR3 from genomic DNA. Round one of PCR was performed, and it used primers specific to each TRBV and TRBJ gene. Each CDR3 protein is one row after TCRdb ran MiXCR on the multiplex PCR reads. The sample includes around 25,000 distinct CDR3 sequences, under 40% of them seen just once. Per the germline V gene, CDR1 is LGHNT and CDR2 is FRNRAP. V shed 0 bases and J shed 6 bases, with 6 bases lying between them. The CDR3 spans 12 residues. This entry comes from a study of prognosis after radiotherapy for stage I lung cancer.

Sequenced here: PBMCs, sampled before or after stereotactic body radiation therapy (not recorded which). This sequence was found in a donor aged 50 or older with non-small cell lung cancer. The rearrangement joins TRBV12-5 to TRBJ2-7; D gene uncertain. The CDR3 nucleotides read TGTGCTAGTGGTTTGGTAGGTTTCGAGCAGTACTTC. Its protein is CASGLVGFEQYF.